This T cell receptor beta chain was captured by sequencing in a study of cytomegalovirus exposure and HLA in healthy donors. General study points: Reports showed the classifier diagnosing cytomegalovirus status with high specificity and sensitivity. Later on, a genetic analysis was performed. It linked a missense variant in DCLRE1C with V- and J-gene trimming of TCR beta.

The germline V gene has CDR1 SEHNR and CDR2 FQNEAQ (reference sequence). Trimming took off 5 bases at V and 8 bases at J, with 18 bases between the two ends. The CDR3 consists of 14 residues. This clone was seen only once. The target antigen is unknown. Primers: 60 Vbeta forward and 13 Jbeta reverse. Assay: immunoSEQ multiplex PCR; the TCRdb copy retains only in-frame clones and omits some. The table records 200,000 to 250,000 clones, under 80% of them present only once. The chain uses TRBV7-9 and TRBJ1-1; D may be TRBD1 (5 bases). This TCR derives from a woman aged 25 to 39 in good health and CMV-seronegative. The material sequenced was PBMCs. In DNA, the CDR3 is TGTGCCAGCAGCCGGACATCAAGACTTTCAGAAGCTTTCTTT. It codes for CASSRTSRLSEAFF.